Reported below is one TCR beta chain. The CDR3 is 14 amino acids. The germline V and J ends were trimmed by 5 bases and 1 base, with 10 bases remaining between them. CDR1 is MDHEN, CDR2 SYDVKM, per germline. These data belong to a study of memory CD4+ T cells and cytomegalovirus serostatus. Study-level background: Healthy Belgian adult donors included about nine CMV-positive and 24 CMV-negative people.

Single viable CD3+CD4+CD8-CD45RO+ cells were sorted as the memory CD4+ T cells. Libraries were prepared by immunoSEQ multiplex PCR; TCRdb keeps only in-frame clonotypes and omits some of them. The profile covers approximately 74,000 clones, with 75% to 80% appearing a single time and around 5% taken by the ten largest. The clonotype originates from an adult in good health and CMV-seropositive. The chain combines TRBV28 with TRBJ2-3; maybe TRBD1 (5 bases). The source material was memory CD4+ T cells from blood. The CDR3 loop reads CASSQGSRTDTQYF. CDR3 in DNA: TGTGCCAGCAGTCAGGGCAGCCGCACAGATACGCAGTATTTT.